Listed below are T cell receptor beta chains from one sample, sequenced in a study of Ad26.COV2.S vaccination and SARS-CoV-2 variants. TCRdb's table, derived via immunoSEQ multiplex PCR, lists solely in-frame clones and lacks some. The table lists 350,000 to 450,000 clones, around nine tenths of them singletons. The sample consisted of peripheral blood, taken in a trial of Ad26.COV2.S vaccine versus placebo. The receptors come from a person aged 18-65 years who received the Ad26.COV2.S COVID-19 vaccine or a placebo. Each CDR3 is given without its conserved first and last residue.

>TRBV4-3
ASSQNRDRYTEAF
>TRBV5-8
ASSLKAGTSRKTQY
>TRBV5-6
ASSMGSGGRYGYT
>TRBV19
ASSNGSWGSYEQY
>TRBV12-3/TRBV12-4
ASSGHYGYT
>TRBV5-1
ASSLEAGNHEQY
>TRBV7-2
ASSSTGIGNTIY
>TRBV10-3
AISSGRQETQY
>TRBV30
AWRISGGAENGYT
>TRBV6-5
ASSYSGNNEQF
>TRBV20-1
SASLGRSYGYT
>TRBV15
ATSSYGGRGYNEQF
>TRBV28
ASSSFRELNYGYT
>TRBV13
ASSFGTNPDTQY
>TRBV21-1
ASAPAGTASLQLREQY
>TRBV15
ATSRFGTSGSVGDTQY
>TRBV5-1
ASSDAGGTQDPEAF
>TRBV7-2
ASSLQGDSNQPQH
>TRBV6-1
ASSEGLAGNTGELF
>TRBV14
ASSHGTSGNSYEQY
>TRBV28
ASKIARGPRTEAF
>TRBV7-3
ASSLTFASEQF
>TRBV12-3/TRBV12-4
ASGRNYEQY
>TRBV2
ASSTDSSSYGYT
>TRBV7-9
ASSLRRTAQETQY
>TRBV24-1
ATSDRTVSGYT
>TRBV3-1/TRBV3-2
ASSQERPLAGGGNEQF
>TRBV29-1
SAGQGQETQY
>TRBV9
ASSSGQVGNTIY
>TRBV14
ASSPQVGSSSNEQF
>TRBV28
ASSRASDTQY
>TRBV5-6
ASSGPNVVGDTQY
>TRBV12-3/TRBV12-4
ASSLLQNQPQH
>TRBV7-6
ASSRQGLKTQY
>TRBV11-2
ASSLDFGPYQPQH
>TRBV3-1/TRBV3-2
ASSQPQGSAYNSPLH
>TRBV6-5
ASSSFMNNEQF
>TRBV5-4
ASSPTGVSTDTQY
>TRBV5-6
ASSLGQGNSPLH
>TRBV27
ATGLAGIPGYEQF